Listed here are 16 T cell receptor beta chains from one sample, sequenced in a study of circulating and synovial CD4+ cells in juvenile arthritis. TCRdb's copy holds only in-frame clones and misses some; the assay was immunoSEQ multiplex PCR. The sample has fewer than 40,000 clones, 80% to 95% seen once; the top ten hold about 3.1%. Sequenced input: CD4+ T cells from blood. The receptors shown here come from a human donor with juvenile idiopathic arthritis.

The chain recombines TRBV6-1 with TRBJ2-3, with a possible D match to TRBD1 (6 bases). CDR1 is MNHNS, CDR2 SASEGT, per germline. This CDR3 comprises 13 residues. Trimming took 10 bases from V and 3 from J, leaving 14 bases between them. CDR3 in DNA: TGTGCCACACAGGGTGTGATTACAGATACGCAGTATTTT. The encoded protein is CATQGVITDTQYF.

The DNA of the CDR3 is TGTGCCAGCACAAGACAGGGGGCCGTTTCATTTAATGAAAAACTGTTTTTT. Protein product: CASTRQGAVSFNEKLFF. The V call is TRBV28, the J call TRBJ1-4; 10 nucleotides align to TRBD1. The CDR3 has 17 amino acids. The V and J ends lost 7 bases and 4 bases, in that order; junction bases with no gene match: 12. Germline values: CDR1 MDHEN, CDR2 SYDVKM.

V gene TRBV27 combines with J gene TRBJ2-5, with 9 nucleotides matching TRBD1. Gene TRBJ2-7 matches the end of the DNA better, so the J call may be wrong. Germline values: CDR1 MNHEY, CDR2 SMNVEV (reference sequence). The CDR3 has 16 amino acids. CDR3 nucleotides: TGTGCCAGCAGTTTATCGGTGACAGGGGGATCCTACGAGCAGTACTTC. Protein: CASSLSVTGGSYEQYF.

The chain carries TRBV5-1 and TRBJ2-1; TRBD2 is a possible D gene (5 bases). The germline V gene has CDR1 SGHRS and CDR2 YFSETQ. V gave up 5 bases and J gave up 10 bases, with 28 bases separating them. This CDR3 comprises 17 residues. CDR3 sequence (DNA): TGCGCCAGCAGTCGCCCTTCTGGGGTTTCTGGAAGAGGGGAGCAGTTCTTC. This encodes CASSRPSGVSGRGEQFF. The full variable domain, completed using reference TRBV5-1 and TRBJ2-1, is KAGVTQTPRYLIKTRGQQVTLSCSPISGHRSVSWYQQTPGQGLQFLFEYFSETQRNKGNFPGRFSGRQFSNSRSEMNVSTLELGDSALYLCASSRPSGVSGRGEQFFGPGTRLTVL.

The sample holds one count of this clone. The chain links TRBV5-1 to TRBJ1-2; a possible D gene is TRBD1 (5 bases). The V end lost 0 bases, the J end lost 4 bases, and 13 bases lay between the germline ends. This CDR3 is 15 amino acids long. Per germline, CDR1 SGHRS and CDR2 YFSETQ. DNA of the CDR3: TGCGCCAGCAGCTTGGACAACAGGCGGTCCTATGGCTACACCTTC. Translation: CASSLDNRRSYGYTF. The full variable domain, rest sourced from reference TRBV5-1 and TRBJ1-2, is KAGVTQTPRYLIKTRGQQVTLSCSPISGHRSVSWYQQTPGQGLQFLFEYFSETQRNKGNFPGRFSGRQFSNSRSEMNVSTLELGDSALYLCASSLDNRRSYGYTFGSGTRLTVV.

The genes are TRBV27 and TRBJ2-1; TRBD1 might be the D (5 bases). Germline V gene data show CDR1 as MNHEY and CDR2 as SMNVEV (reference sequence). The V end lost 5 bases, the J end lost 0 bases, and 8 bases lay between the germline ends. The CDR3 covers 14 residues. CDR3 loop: CASSPQGSYNEQFF. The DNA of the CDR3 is TGTGCCAGCAGTCCGCAGGGCTCCTACAATGAGCAGTTCTTC.

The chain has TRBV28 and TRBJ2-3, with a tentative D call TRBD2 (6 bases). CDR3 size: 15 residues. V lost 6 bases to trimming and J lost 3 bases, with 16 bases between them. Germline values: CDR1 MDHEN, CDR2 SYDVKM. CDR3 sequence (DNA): TGTGCCAGCAGAGGAGGAGCGGGCGGGACAGATACGCAGTATTTT. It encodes CASRGGAGGTDTQYF.

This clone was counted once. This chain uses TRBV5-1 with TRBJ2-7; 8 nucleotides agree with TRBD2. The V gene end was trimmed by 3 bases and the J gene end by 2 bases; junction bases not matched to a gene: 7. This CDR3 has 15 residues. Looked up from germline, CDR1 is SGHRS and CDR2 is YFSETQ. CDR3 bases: TGCGCCAGCAGCTCTTCTAGCGGGCCAACCTACGAGCAGTACTTC. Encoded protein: CASSSSSGPTYEQYF. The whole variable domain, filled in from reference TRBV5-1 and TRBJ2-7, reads KAGVTQTPRYLIKTRGQQVTLSCSPISGHRSVSWYQQTPGQGLQFLFEYFSETQRNKGNFPGRFSGRQFSNSRSEMNVSTLELGDSALYLCASSSSSGPTYEQYFGPGTRLTVT.

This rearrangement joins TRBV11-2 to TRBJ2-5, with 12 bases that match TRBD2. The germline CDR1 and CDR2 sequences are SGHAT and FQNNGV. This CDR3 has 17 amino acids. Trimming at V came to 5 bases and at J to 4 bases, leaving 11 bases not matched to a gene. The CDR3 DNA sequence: TGTGCCAGCAGCCGCCGGCTAGCGGGAGGGTCTGGAGAGACCCAGTACTTC. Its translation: CASSRRLAGGSGETQYF.

In DNA form, the CDR3 reads TGTGCCAGCAGTTCTTCTTCTTCTAGCGGGAGAGGCTCCTACAATGAGCAGTTCTTC. It translates to CASSSSSSSGRGSYNEQFF. This chain connects TRBV6-7 to TRBJ2-1; 10 nucleotides match TRBD2. TRBV6-7 is flagged as an ORF with uncertain function. The CDR3 has 19 amino acids. Germline trimming cut 4 bases from V and 0 bases from J; bases unmatched to any gene: 12.

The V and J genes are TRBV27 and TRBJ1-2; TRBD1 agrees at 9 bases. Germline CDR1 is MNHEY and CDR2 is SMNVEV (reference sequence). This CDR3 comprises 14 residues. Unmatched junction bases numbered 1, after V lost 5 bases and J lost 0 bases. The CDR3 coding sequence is TGTGCCAGCAGTAGACAGGGGGCTAACTATGGCTACACCTTC. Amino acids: CASSRQGANYGYTF.

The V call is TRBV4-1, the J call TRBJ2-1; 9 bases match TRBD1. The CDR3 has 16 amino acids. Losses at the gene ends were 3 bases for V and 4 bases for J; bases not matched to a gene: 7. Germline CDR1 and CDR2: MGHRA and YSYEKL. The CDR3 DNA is TGCGCCAGCAGCCATCCCGGGACAGGGAAATACAATGAGCAGTTCTTC. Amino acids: CASSHPGTGKYNEQFF.

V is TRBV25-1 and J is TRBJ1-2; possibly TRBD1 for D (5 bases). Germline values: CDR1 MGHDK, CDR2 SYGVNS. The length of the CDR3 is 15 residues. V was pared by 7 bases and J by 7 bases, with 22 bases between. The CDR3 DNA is TGTGCCAGCACCCTACTGGGAGGGGAAAAATCTGGCTACACCTTC. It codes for CASTLLGGEKSGYTF.

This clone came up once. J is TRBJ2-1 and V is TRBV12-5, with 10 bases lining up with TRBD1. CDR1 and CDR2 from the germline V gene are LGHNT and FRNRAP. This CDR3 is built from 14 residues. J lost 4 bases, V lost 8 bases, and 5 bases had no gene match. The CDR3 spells CASMTGGIYNEQFF. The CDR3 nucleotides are TGTGCTAGTATGACAGGGGGCATTTACAATGAGCAGTTCTTC.

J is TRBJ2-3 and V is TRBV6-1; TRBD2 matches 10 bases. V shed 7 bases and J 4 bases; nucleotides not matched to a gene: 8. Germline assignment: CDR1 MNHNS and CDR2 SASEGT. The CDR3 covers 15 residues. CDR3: CASTSSGSRADTQYF. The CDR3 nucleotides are TGTGCCAGCACGTCTAGCGGGAGTAGGGCAGATACGCAGTATTTT.

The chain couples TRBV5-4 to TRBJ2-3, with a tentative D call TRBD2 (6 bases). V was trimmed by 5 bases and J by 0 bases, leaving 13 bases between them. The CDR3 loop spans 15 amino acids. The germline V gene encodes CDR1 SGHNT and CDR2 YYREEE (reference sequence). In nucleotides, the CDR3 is TGTGCCAGCAGGCTACTAGCAAGCAGCACAGATACGCAGTATTTT. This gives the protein CASRLLASSTDTQYF.